This T cell receptor (beta chain) was sequenced in a study of cytomegalovirus exposure and HLA in healthy donors. General study results and limits: According to a subsequent analysis, TCR clusters from the first cohort were inclined to appear together in the roughly 130 validation repertoires.

The CDR3 contains 16 residues. V shed 3 bases, J shed 2 bases, and the junction held 10 bases outside the gene matches. CDR1 is SGDLS and CDR2 is YYNGEE in the germline V gene. As concerns this clone: The antigen is unknown.

The repertoire was sequenced with immunoSEQ multiplex PCR; TCRdb's copy has only in-frame clones and lacks some. The sample consists of just over 65,000 clones, nearly 98% of them appearing once. This clonotype originated in a woman aged 18-30 years in good health and CMV-seropositive. Source material: PBMCs. This chain connects TRBV9 to TRBJ1-2; TRBD1 matches 7 bases. CDR3: CASSGGNRGNNYGYTF. In DNA form, the CDR3 reads TGTGCCAGCAGCGGAGGGAACAGGGGAAACAACTATGGCTACACCTTC. Together with reference TRBV9 and TRBJ1-2, the CDR3 gives the full variable domain: DSGVTQTPKHLITATGQRVTLRCSPRSGDLSVYWYQQSLDQGLQFLIQYYNGEERAKGNILERFSAQQFPDLHSELNLSSLELGDSALYFCASSGGNRGNNYGYTFGSGTRLTVV.